One and the same sample provided the 26 T cell receptor beta chains below, sequenced in a study of CD8 T cells in ankylosing spondylitis. Using its own MiXCR run on the 5' RACE reads, TCRdb lists one record per CDR3 protein. The table has about 440,000 distinct CDR3 sequences, over 15% seen once; the top ten hold under 1.2%. Their target antigens are unknown. Study results and limitations: Within ankylosing spondylitis blood, a TCR beta motif made up of seven to nine highly homologous variants appeared to be characteristic.

Sequencing used blood, either unsorted or a sorted T cell fraction (not recorded which). The receptors were sampled from a male donor with ankylosing spondylitis.

The rearrangement joins TRBV15 to TRBJ2-3, with D tentatively TRBD1 or TRBD2 (5 bases each). This CDR3 has 17 residues. V shed 5 bases and J shed 0 bases, with 18 bases lying between them. Germline V lookup: CDR1 LNHNV, CDR2 YYDKDF (reference sequence). In DNA, the CDR3 is TGTGCCACCAGCCCGGGGCGGGTTCAAAGTAGCACAGATACGCAGTATTTT. Translated: CATSPGRVQSSTDTQYF.

The chain recombines TRBV6-5 with TRBJ2-1; TRBD2 aligns across 8 bases. There are 16 residues in the CDR3. Trimming removed 4 bases from V and 2 bases from J; junction bases left unmatched: 7. The germline V gene has CDR1 MNHEY and CDR2 SVGAGI. CDR3 DNA sequence: TGTGCCAGCAGTTTTACGGGAGGGCCGCCCTACAATGAGCAGTTCTTC. It specifies CASSFTGGPPYNEQFF.

The chain couples TRBV5-1 to TRBJ2-5; tentative D call: TRBD1 (6 bases). Trimming shortened V by 4 bases and J by 0 bases, and 13 bases separated the two germline ends. This CDR3 comprises 15 residues. The germline V gene has CDR1 SGHRS and CDR2 YFSETQ. The DNA of the CDR3 is TGCGCCAGCAGCCGGGCAGGGGATTACCAAGAGACCCAGTACTTC. It encodes CASSRAGDYQETQYF. The full variable domain, completed using reference TRBV5-1 and TRBJ2-5, is KAGVTQTPRYLIKTRGQQVTLSCSPISGHRSVSWYQQTPGQGLQFLFEYFSETQRNKGNFPGRFSGRQFSNSRSEMNVSTLELGDSALYLCASSRAGDYQETQYFGPGTRLLVL.

V is TRBV5-1 and J is TRBJ1-2; D uncertain. The germline CDR1 and CDR2 sequences are SGHRS and YFSETQ. CDR3 length equals 14 residues. The V end was cut by 2 bases, the J end by 2 bases, with 10 bases between. The CDR3 nucleotides read TGCGCCAGCAGCTTATACAGCAAAAACTATGGCTACACCTTC. Translation gives CASSLYSKNYGYTF.

The chain recombines TRBV3-1 with TRBJ1-2; TRBD1 aligns across 10 bases. Trimming cost V 4 bases and J 2 bases; bases outside gene matches: 1. Germline-derived CDR1 and CDR2 are LGHDT and YNNKEL (reference sequence). CDR3 length: 14 residues. The CDR3 protein is CASSRTGGNYGYTF. CDR3 bases: TGTGCCAGCAGCCGGACAGGGGGGAACTATGGCTACACCTTC.

V is TRBV6-2 or TRBV6-3 and J is TRBJ2-1; the match to TRBD2 covers 9 bases. The CDR3 consists of 16 residues. Germline loops: CDR1 MNHEY, CDR2 SVGEGT. The J segment lost 2 bases and the V segment lost 6 bases, leaving 8 bases of the junction unmatched. The CDR3, as DNA: TGTGCCAGCAGCAGAAGACTAGCGGCTACCTACAATGAGCAGTTCTTC. This sequence encodes CASSRRLAATYNEQFF.

V usage is TRBV12-3 or TRBV12-4 and J usage is TRBJ1-5; D is possibly TRBD1 (5 bases). This CDR3 has 15 residues. V lost 5 bases, J lost 1 base, and 12 bases lay in between. DNA for the CDR3: TGTGCCAGCAGTCCAGTGGCAGGGAGCAATCAGCCCCAGCATTTT. Residues: CASSPVAGSNQPQHF.

The V and J genes are TRBV9 and TRBJ1-1; 9 bases match TRBD1. The CDR3 consists of 15 residues. The trim removed 4 bases at V and 1 base at J, leaving 5 bases unmatched. Per germline, CDR1 SGDLS and CDR2 YYNGEE. CDR3 nucleotide sequence: TGTGCCAGCAGCCGAGGGACAGGGTGGAACACTGAAGCTTTCTTT. It translates to CASSRGTGWNTEAFF. Filled out from reference TRBV9 and TRBJ1-1, the complete variable domain reads DSGVTQTPKHLITATGQRVTLRCSPRSGDLSVYWYQQSLDQGLQFLIQYYNGEERAKGNILERFSAQQFPDLHSELNLSSLELGDSALYFCASSRGTGWNTEAFFGQGTRLTVV.

This clonotype was recorded a few times. The CDR3 bases are TGCAGTGCCTTGGGACTAGCGGAACCTTACGAGCAGTACTTC. It specifies CSALGLAEPYEQYF. The chain has TRBV20-1 and TRBJ2-7; 11 bases are a match to TRBD2. Germline assignment: CDR1 DFQATT and CDR2 SNEGSKA (reference sequence). The CDR3 is 14 amino acids. Trimming cost V 6 bases and J 4 bases; bases outside gene matches: 8.

This clonotype has only a few counts. V and J are TRBV7-3 and TRBJ1-3; the D gene is possibly TRBD1 (5 bases). V was trimmed by 6 bases and J by 2 bases, leaving 17 bases between them. This CDR3 region has 16 residues. Germline V gives CDR1 SGHTA, CDR2 FQGTGA. The CDR3 spells CASSQRGPSTGNTIYF. CDR3 bases: TGTGCCAGCAGTCAAAGGGGCCCTTCGACTGGAAACACCATATATTTT.

The sample holds a few counts of this clonotype. This chain links TRBV5-6 with TRBJ2-5, with 8 bases identical to TRBD2. The CDR3 sequence is 18 residues long. The trim removed 3 bases at V and 1 base at J, leaving 14 bases unmatched. Germline lookup yields CDR1 SGHDT and CDR2 YYEEEE. The CDR3 region is CASSSTSAGGVFQETQYF. The CDR3 DNA sequence: TGTGCCAGCAGCTCCACTAGCGCCGGGGGGGTTTTCCAAGAGACCCAGTACTTC.

The gene calls are TRBV4-2 and TRBJ2-1; 10 positions match TRBD2. Trimming cost V 0 bases and J 9 bases; bases outside gene matches: 14. CDR1 is LGHNA, CDR2 YNFKEQ, per germline. This CDR3 comprises 18 residues. This CDR3 is CASSQEPSGSTGLGEQFF. The CDR3 DNA follows: TGTGCCAGCAGCCAAGAACCTAGCGGGAGTACTGGTTTGGGTGAGCAGTTCTTC.

This clonotype was counted between two and nine times. V is TRBV14 and J is TRBJ2-7, with TRBD1 identical over 7 bases. V was clipped by 5 bases and J by 9 bases; unmatched bases: 16. This CDR3 has 15 amino acids. Looked up from germline, CDR1 is SGHDN and CDR2 is FVKESK. CDR3 in DNA: TGTGCCAGCAGCGGTCCGGGACAGAGGGGTATGAGGCAGTACTTC. It yields the protein CASSGPGQRGMRQYF.

This sequence joins TRBV2 and TRBJ1-1; tentatively, D is TRBD1 (5 bases). Germline V gives CDR1 SNHLY, CDR2 FYNNEI. CDR3 size: 14 residues. With 11 bases removed from V and 2 bases from J, the gap between germline ends came to 18 bases. The CDR3, as DNA: TGTGCCGGTCATACAAGGACATCTAACACTGAAGCTTTCTTT. Residues: CAGHTRTSNTEAFF.

The chain combines TRBV20-1 with TRBJ2-3, with 11 bases aligning to TRBD2. Germline CDR1 and CDR2: DFQATT and SNEGSKA (reference sequence). Trimming cost V 5 bases and J 2 bases; bases outside gene matches: 15. The CDR3 runs 18 residues. As DNA, the CDR3 is TGCAGTGCTCCCATAGCGGGGGGGCACTACCTCACCACAGATACGCAGTATTTT. As protein: CSAPIAGGHYLTTDTQYF.

The gene calls are TRBV20-1 and TRBJ2-7, with 13 bases lining up with TRBD2. The V gene end was trimmed by 6 bases and the J gene end by 4 bases; junction bases not matched to a gene: 6. The germline CDR1 and CDR2 sequences are DFQATT and SNEGSKA (reference sequence). CDR3 length: 14 residues. The CDR3 here is CSARTSGSWYEQYF. CDR3 nucleotides: TGCAGTGCAAGGACTAGCGGGAGTTGGTACGAGCAGTACTTC.

This clonotype was observed many times. V is TRBV4-1 and J is TRBJ2-7; 9 bases line up with TRBD1. V gave up 1 base and J gave up 3 bases; unmatched junction bases: 7. This CDR3 is built from 16 residues. Germline assignment: CDR1 MGHRA and CDR2 YSYEKL. The CDR3 DNA follows: TGCGCCAGCAGCCAAGTAACCGGACAGGGGATCTACGAGCAGTACTTC. This gives the protein CASSQVTGQGIYEQYF.

This clonotype was seen a handful of times. In DNA, the CDR3 is TGTGCCAGCAGTTTAGGCGGGGGGGCGGAGGAGACCCAGTACTTC. It encodes CASSLGGGAEETQYF. This chain joins TRBV12-3 or TRBV12-4 and TRBJ2-5, with TRBD2 identical over 9 bases. Trimming cost V 1 base and J 5 bases; bases outside gene matches: 5. This CDR3 is 15 amino acids long.

This clonotype has only a few counts. The chain uses TRBV7-2 and TRBJ2-6; D remains unclear. Per germline, CDR1 SGHTA and CDR2 FQGNSA. The CDR3 has 15 amino acids. The ends were cut back, 5 bases at V and 0 bases at J, with 8 bases in the middle. In nucleotides, the CDR3 is TGTGCCAGCAGCCCCACGGTCTCTGGGGCCAACGTCCTGACTTTC. Translation gives CASSPTVSGANVLTF.

This clonotype was counted between two and nine times. This chain uses TRBV20-1 with TRBJ1-3; D is perhaps TRBD1 (6 bases). The CDR3 contains 16 residues. From germline, CDR1 is DFQATT and CDR2 SNEGSKA (reference sequence). Trimming stripped 0 bases from V and 4 bases from J, with 16 bases between. Here the CDR3 reads CSARDPRTVGGNTIYF. The DNA for the CDR3 is TGCAGTGCTAGAGACCCGAGGACAGTCGGGGGAAACACCATATATTTT.

The J gene is TRBJ2-1, the V gene TRBV20-1; D may be TRBD1 (6 bases). Trimming pared 8 bases from V and 6 bases from J, leaving 17 bases between. This CDR3 region has 13 residues. Germline lookup yields CDR1 DFQATT and CDR2 SNEGSKA (reference sequence). CDR3 bases: TGCAGTCAAACTGAAGGGGACATCAATGAGCAGTTCTTC. It translates to CSQTEGDINEQFF.

The rearrangement links TRBV28 to TRBJ1-4, with unresolved D. V was shortened by 5 bases and J by 0 bases, with 10 bases between the two germline ends. The V gene's germline CDR1 is MDHEN and CDR2 SYDVKM. The CDR3 covers 15 residues. The CDR3 DNA sequence: TGTGCCAGCAGTGGTACGGGGTCAACTAATGAAAAACTGTTTTTT. Protein: CASSGTGSTNEKLFF.

This clonotype appeared a few times. The rearrangement joins TRBV6-1 to TRBJ2-5; D uncertain. Germline V gives CDR1 MNHNS, CDR2 SASEGT. This CDR3 comprises 14 residues. Trimming cost V 2 bases and J 7 bases, with 14 bases left between them. The CDR3 loop reads CASSELPPPGTQYF. The CDR3, as DNA: TGTGCCAGCAGTGAACTACCCCCGCCCGGGACCCAGTACTTC.

V usage is TRBV27 and J usage is TRBJ2-2; 7 positions match TRBD2. There are 14 residues in the CDR3. Germline V gene sequence: CDR1 MNHEY, CDR2 SMNVEV (reference sequence). The V gene end was trimmed by 3 bases and the J gene end by 4 bases; junction bases not matched to a gene: 2. For the CDR3, the DNA is TGTGCCAGCAGTTTCGAGCGGGGCACCGGGGAGCTGTTTTTT. Translation gives CASSFERGTGELFF.

The genes are TRBV6-1 and TRBJ1-6; D possibly corresponds to TRBD1 (5 bases). CDR3 length: 15 residues. Germline V gene sequence: CDR1 MNHNS, CDR2 SASEGT. Trimming pared 6 bases from V and 6 bases from J, leaving 15 bases between. As DNA, the CDR3 is TGTGCCAGCAGCCTCGGAGGGGCTCTTAATTCACCCCTCCACTTT. It yields the protein CASSLGGALNSPLHF.

This clonotype was counted at least ten times. This chain uses TRBV28 with TRBJ2-3, with 8 bases that match TRBD1. The V segment lost 5 bases and the J segment 2 bases; nucleotides outside the gene matches: 6. The CDR3 loop spans 15 amino acids. The germline V gene encodes CDR1 MDHEN and CDR2 SYDVKM. This CDR3 reads CASSLRDRPTDTQYF. CDR3 coding DNA: TGTGCCAGCAGTCTCCGGGACAGGCCCACAGATACGCAGTATTTT.